A selection of T cell receptor beta chains follows, all from one sample in a study of blood T cell repertoires in COVID-19. Assay: immunoSEQ multiplex PCR; the TCRdb copy retains only in-frame clones and omits some. The top ten hold 10% to 15% of the sample, which has roughly 440,000 clones, around 88% seen once. The specimen was peripheral blood. The receptors were sampled from a woman aged 45-60 years with COVID-19, enrolled during active disease. The CDR3 runs from the conserved cysteine through the conserved F or W. A D gene is named only where the DNA matches it firmly. Some rows mark clone size as missing; the rest say once, few, many or name a class of expanded clone.

D,size,V,J,DNA,CDR3
-,-,TRBV24-1,TRBJ1-2,TGTGCCACCAGTGACTGGGGGGGGCACTACACCTTC,CATSDWGGHYTF
TRBD1,-,TRBV19,TRBJ1-1,TGTGCCAGTAGTGGGTCGCGACAGGGGGCGTCCACTGAAGCTTTCTTT,CASSGSRQGASTEAFF
-,-,TRBV28,TRBJ1-2,TGTGCCAGCAGTTCCCTGGGGGGGGGTCCCGACGACTACACCTTC,CASSSLGGGPDDYTF
TRBD1,-,TRBV7-6,TRBJ2-5,TGTGCCAGCAGTAGGACAGGGGACCGAGAGACCCAGTACTTC,CASSRTGDRETQYF
-,once,TRBV18,TRBJ1-1,TGTGCCAGCTCACCAGGCTGGAACACTGAAGCTTTCTTT,CASSPGWNTEAFF
-,once,TRBV5-1,TRBJ1-1,TGCGCCAGCAGCTTGGAGGGGGACCGTGGCACTGAAGCTTTCTTT,CASSLEGDRGTEAFF
TRBD1,-,TRBV19,TRBJ1-2,TGTGCCAGTAACAGGGGGAGAGGCTACACCTTC,CASNRGRGYTF
TRBD1,-,TRBV24-1,TRBJ1-2,TGTGCCACCAGTGATACCCGGGACAGGGGTAACTATGGCTACACCTTC,CATSDTRDRGNYGYTF
-,once,TRBV25-1,TRBJ2-7,TGTGCCAGCAGTGAACGAGGGGGTGAGCAGTACTTC,CASSERGGEQYF
-,few,TRBV30,TRBJ1-1,TGTGCCTGGGGACAGTTTATGAACACTGAAGCTTTCTTT,CAWGQFMNTEAFF
-,-,TRBV19,TRBJ2-1,TGTGCCAGTAGTATAGGTTCTCGGGGGAGATTAATTAATGAGCAGTTCTTC,CASSIGSRGRLINEQFF
TRBD1,-,TRBV10-3,TRBJ1-2,TGTGCCATCAGGAGACAGGGGGCCGACTATGGCTACACCTTC,CAIRRQGADYGYTF
TRBD1,-,TRBV6-5,TRBJ2-7,TGTGCCAGCAGTTACGACGGGACAGGGGGCCCCTACGAGCAGTACTTC,CASSYDGTGGPYEQYF
-,-,TRBV27,TRBJ2-7,TGTGCCAGCAGTTTGACAGGATCGTACGAGCAGTACTTC,CASSLTGSYEQYF
-,-,TRBV12-3/TRBV12-4,TRBJ1-2,TGTGCCAGCAGGCCGGGGAGCGGTGGCTACACCTTC,CASRPGSGGYTF
TRBD1,few,TRBV30,TRBJ1-2,TGTGCCTGGAGTGTTGGACAGGGCCATGGCTACACCTTC,CAWSVGQGHGYTF
-,-,TRBV27,TRBJ2-2,TGTGCCAGCAGTCCCCGGATTCAGGGGAACACCGGGGAGCTGTTTTTT,CASSPRIQGNTGELFF
TRBD2,-,TRBV27,TRBJ2-1,TGTGCCAGCAGTTCCCTAGCGGGGGGCTACAATGAGCAGTTCTTC,CASSSLAGGYNEQFF
-,once,TRBV5-1,TRBJ1-1,TGCGCCAGCAGCTTGGCCTTCCCAGGGAACACTGAAGCTTTCTTT,CASSLAFPGNTEAFF
-,-,TRBV5-6,TRBJ2-7,TGTGCCAGCAGCTACAGGTGGGCAAATTACGAGCAGTACTTC,CASSYRWANYEQYF
-,-,TRBV18,TRBJ2-3,TGTGCCAGCTCAGCGGGGACCACGGGGGCAGATACGCAGTATTTT,CASSAGTTGADTQYF
-,-,TRBV30,TRBJ1-1,TGTGCCTGGAGCCAATTGGACACCAACACTGAAGCTTTCTTT,CAWSQLDTNTEAFF
-,few,TRBV6-5,TRBJ2-4,TGTGCCAGCAGTTATCCACAGGCGGACATTCAGTACTTC,CASSYPQADIQYF
TRBD1,-,TRBV15,TRBJ1-1,TGTGCCACCAGCAGCGACAGGGTCTCTGAAGCTTTCTTT,CATSSDRVSEAFF
TRBD1,-,TRBV28,TRBJ1-2,TGTGCCATTACGGACAGGAACAATGGCTACACCTTC,CAITDRNNGYTF
TRBD1,-,TRBV5-1,TRBJ1-6,TGCGCCAGCAGCTTGGAGGGACAGGGGAGCTCCTATAATTCACCCCTCCACTTT,CASSLEGQGSSYNSPLHF
-,once,TRBV7-9,TRBJ1-1,TGTGCCAGCAGCTCAGAGGCCAACACTGAAGCTTTCTTT,CASSSEANTEAFF
-,-,TRBV13,TRBJ1-2,TGTGCCAGCAGTAAAACGACAGGCAACTATGGCTACACCTTC,CASSKTTGNYGYTF
TRBD1,-,TRBV4-1,TRBJ2-5,TGCGCCAGCAGCCAAGACGGACAGGGGGCATGGGAGACCCAGTACTTC,CASSQDGQGAWETQYF
TRBD2,-,TRBV4-2,TRBJ2-2,TGTGCCAGCAGCCCAAGATCGGGTAGCGGGGGGGCAATCGGGGAGCTGTTTTTT,CASSPRSGSGGAIGELFF
TRBD1,once,TRBV10-3,TRBJ1-2,TGTGCCATCAGCCTACAGGGGGCAACTAACTATGGCTACACCTTC,CAISLQGATNYGYTF
-,once,TRBV3-1/TRBV3-2,TRBJ2-3,TGTGCCAGCAGCCAATTTCCCAGGGCGGGGCTCACAGATACGCAGTATTTT,CASSQFPRAGLTDTQYF
-,few,TRBV12-3/TRBV12-4,TRBJ2-3,TGTGCCTGCTCGGGGGGCTCGGATACGCAGTATTTT,CACSGGSDTQYF